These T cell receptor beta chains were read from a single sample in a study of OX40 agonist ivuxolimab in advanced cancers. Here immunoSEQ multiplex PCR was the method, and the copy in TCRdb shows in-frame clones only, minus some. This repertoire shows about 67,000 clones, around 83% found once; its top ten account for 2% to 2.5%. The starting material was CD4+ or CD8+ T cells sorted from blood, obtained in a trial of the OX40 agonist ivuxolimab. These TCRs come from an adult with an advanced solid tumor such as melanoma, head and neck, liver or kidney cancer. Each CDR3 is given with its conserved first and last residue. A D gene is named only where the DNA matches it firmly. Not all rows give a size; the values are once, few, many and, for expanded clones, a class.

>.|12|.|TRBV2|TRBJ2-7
TGTGCCAGCCGTCTCTCTGGTTCTGAATGGTACTTC
CASRLSGSEWYF
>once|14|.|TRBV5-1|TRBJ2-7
TGCGCCAGCAGCTTGGGGCAGATATGGAACGAGCAGTACTTC
CASSLGQIWNEQYF
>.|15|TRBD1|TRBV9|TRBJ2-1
TGTGCCAGCAGCGTAGGGACAGGGGGCCAGGATGAGCAGTTCTTC
CASSVGTGGQDEQFF
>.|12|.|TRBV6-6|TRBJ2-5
TGTGCCAGCAGTACCATACAAGAGACCCAGTACTTC
CASSTIQETQYF
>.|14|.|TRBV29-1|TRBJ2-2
TGCAGCGTTGAAGACAGGGCCCGCACCGGGGAGCTGTTTTTT
CSVEDRARTGELFF
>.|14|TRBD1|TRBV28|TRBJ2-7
TGTGCCAGCAGTCGGACAGGGGGTTTGTACGAGCAGTACTTC
CASSRTGGLYEQYF
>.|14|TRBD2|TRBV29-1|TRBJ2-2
TGCAGCGTTCTTAGCGGGAGAGGCACCGGGGAGCTGTTTTTT
CSVLSGRGTGELFF
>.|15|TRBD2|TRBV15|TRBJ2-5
TGTGCCACCAGCAGAGATCGGGCTTCGGGAGGGACCCAGTACTTC
CATSRDRASGGTQYF
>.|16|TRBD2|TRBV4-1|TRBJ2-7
TGCGCCAGCAGCAAGGAGGGGGCTAGCGGGAGCTACGAGCAGTACTTC
CASSKEGASGSYEQYF
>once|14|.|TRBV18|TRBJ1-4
TGTGCCAGCTCACCACCGGGCAGGGCAGGAAAACTGTTTTTT
CASSPPGRAGKLFF
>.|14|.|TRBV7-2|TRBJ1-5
TGTGCCAGCAGCTCTCAAGGGACAAATCAGCCCCAGCATTTT
CASSSQGTNQPQHF
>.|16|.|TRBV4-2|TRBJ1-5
TGTGCCAGCAGCCAAGGAAAGGGGACCAGCAATCAGCCCCAGCATTTT
CASSQGKGTSNQPQHF
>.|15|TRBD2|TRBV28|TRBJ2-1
TGTGCCAGCAGCCCTGGACTAGCGGGACACAATGAGCAGTTCTTC
CASSPGLAGHNEQFF
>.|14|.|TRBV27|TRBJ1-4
TGTGCCAGCAGGGGGGACGCAACTAATGAAAAACTGTTTTTT
CASRGDATNEKLFF
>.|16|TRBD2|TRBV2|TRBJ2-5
TGTGCCAGCAGTGAGGGCCTAGCGGGGGGCCAAGAGACCCAGTACTTC
CASSEGLAGGQETQYF
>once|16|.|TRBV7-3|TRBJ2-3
TGTGCCAGCAGCTTATTGACCGCTAGTAGCACAGATACGCAGTATTTT
CASSLLTASSTDTQYF
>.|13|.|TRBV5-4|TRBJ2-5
TGTGCCAGCAGCTTGTGGAGGGAAGAGACCCAGTACTTC
CASSLWREETQYF
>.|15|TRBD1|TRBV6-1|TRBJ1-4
TGTGCCAGCAGTTTGACCGGGACAGGGGGGGAAAAACTGTTTTTT
CASSLTGTGGEKLFF
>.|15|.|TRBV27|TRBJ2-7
TGTGCCAGCAGATCAGTGATAGGAGCGATCTACGAGCAGTACTTC
CASRSVIGAIYEQYF
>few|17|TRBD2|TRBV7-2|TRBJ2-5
TGTGCCAGCAGCCCGGGACTAGCGGGGGGCATCCAAGAGACCCAGTACTTC
CASSPGLAGGIQETQYF
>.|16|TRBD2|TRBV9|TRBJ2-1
TGTGCCAGCAGCCCACCAGGCGGGGGACGGAGCAATGAGCAGTTCTTC
CASSPPGGGRSNEQFF
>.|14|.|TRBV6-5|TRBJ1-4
TGTGCCAGCAGTTACGGGACAACTAATGAAAAACTGTTTTTT
CASSYGTTNEKLFF
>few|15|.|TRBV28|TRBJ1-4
TGTGCCAGCAGTTATGAAGGGGGGCGCGTAGAAAAACTGTTTTTT
CASSYEGGRVEKLFF
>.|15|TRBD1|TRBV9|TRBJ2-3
TGTGCCAGCAGCGTAACAGGGGCCAGCACAGATACGCAGTATTTT
CASSVTGASTDTQYF
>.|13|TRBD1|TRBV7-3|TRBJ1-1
TGTGCCAGCAGCGACAGGGGGATCACTGAAGCTTTCTTT
CASSDRGITEAFF
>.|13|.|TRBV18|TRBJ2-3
TGTGCCAGCTCACCAACTCTAGCAGATACGCAGTATTTT
CASSPTLADTQYF
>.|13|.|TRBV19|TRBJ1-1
TGTGCCAGTAGTATAGTGCTGTTCTTTGAAGCTTTCTTT
CASSIVLFFEAFF
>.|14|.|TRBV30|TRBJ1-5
TGTGCCTGGAGTGTAACCGCCGACAATCAGCCCCAGCATTTT
CAWSVTADNQPQHF
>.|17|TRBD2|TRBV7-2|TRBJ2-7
TGTGCCAGCAGACTAGGAGGCGGGGGGGCGACGGCCTACGAGCAGTACTTC
CASRLGGGGATAYEQYF
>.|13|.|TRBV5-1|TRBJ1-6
TGCGCCAGCAGCTTGACGTGGTATTCACCCCTCCACTTT
CASSLTWYSPLHF
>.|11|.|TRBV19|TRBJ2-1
TGTGCCACCAGCTCCTACAATGAGCAGTTCTTC
CATSSYNEQFF
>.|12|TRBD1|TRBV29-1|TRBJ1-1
TGCGGGGGGGACAGGGGGAACACTGAAGCTTTCTTT
CGGDRGNTEAFF
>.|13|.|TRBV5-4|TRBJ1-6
TGTGCCAGCAGCTTGGATCAGAATTCACCCCTCCACTTT
CASSLDQNSPLHF
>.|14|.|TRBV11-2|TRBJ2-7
TGTGCCAGCAGCTTAGCAGGAGCCATCTACGAGCAGTACTTC
CASSLAGAIYEQYF
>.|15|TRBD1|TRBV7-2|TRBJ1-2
TGTGCCAGCACCCGTGGGACAGGGGGGGGCAATGGCTACACCTTC
CASTRGTGGGNGYTF
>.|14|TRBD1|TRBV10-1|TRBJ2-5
TGCGCCAGCAACCGGACAGGGGGCTTTGAGACCCAGTACTTC
CASNRTGGFETQYF
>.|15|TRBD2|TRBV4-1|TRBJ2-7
TGCGCCAGCAGCCTGGGACTAGCGGAGACCTACGAGCAGTACTTC
CASSLGLAETYEQYF
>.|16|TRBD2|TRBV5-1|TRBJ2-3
TGCGCCAGCAGCATCCCGACTAGCGGGCTCACAGATACGCAGTATTTT
CASSIPTSGLTDTQYF
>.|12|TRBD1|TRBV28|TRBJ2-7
TGTGCCAGCAGTTCTAACAGGGGGCAGCAGTACTTC
CASSSNRGQQYF
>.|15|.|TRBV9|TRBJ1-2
TGTGCCAGCAGCCCCCGGGACGGAGGACCCTATGGCTACACCTTC
CASSPRDGGPYGYTF
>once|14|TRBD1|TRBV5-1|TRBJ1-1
TGCGCCAGCAGCTTGGAGGGACAGGGCGTGGAAGCTTTCTTT
CASSLEGQGVEAFF
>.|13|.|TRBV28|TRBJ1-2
TGTGCCAGCAGACAGACAGCTAACTATGGCTACACCTTC
CASRQTANYGYTF